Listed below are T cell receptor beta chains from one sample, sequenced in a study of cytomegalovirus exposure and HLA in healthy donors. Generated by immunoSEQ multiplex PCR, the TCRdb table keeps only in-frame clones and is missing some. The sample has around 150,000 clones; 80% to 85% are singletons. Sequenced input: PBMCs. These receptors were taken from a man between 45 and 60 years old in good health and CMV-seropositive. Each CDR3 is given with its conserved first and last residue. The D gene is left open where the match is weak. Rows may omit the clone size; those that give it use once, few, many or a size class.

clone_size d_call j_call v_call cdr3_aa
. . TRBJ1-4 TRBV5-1 CASSLAGGGSEKLFF
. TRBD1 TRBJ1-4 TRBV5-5 CASSLDPGQAYEKLFF
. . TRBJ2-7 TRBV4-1 CASSQDLRVFYEQYF
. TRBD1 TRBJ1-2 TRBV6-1 CATRGTGGRDTF
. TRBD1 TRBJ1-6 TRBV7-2 CASSFSGTGDNSPLHF
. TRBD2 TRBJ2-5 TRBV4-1 CASSHVLAGGMVETQYF
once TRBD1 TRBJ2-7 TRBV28 CASSRTGSSYEQYF
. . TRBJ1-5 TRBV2 CASGEESNQPQHF
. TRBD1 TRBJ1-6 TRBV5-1 CASSSGQGDNSPLHF
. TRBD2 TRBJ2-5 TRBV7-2 CASHLAGGGETQYF
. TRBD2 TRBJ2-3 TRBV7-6 CASSLGTSGSTDTQYF
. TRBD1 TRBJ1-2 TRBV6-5 CASRDRAYGYTF
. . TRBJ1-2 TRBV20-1 CSATANYGYTF
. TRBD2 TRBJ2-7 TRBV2 CASSEGAGGLRFYEQYF
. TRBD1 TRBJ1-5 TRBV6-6 CASSVDRSNQPQHF
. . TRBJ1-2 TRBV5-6 CASSLSRFGYTF
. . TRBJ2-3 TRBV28 CASSSVTDTQYF
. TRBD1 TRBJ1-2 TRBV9 CASSVRTGDWGYTF
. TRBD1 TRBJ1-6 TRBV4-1 CASSQDPGQIYNSPLHF
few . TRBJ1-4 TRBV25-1 CASREGEGPTNEKLFF